This T cell receptor beta chain was sequenced during a study of beta chain features in type 1 diabetes. Study-wide results and limits: Type 1 diabetes patients showed a moderate but significant shortening of TCRB CDR3s in all four CD4+ subsets.

Isolated RNA was reverse transcribed in full, so expressed TCRB transcripts were sequenced. Clones were read by immunoSEQ multiplex PCR, and TCRdb kept only the in-frame ones, dropping some. Counted here are approximately 260,000 clones, just over 20% occurring once; the ten biggest clones make up around 0.029%. Naive, central memory, regulatory and stem cell-like memory cells within the CD4+ compartment were sorted using CD45RO/CCR7/CD25/CD127/CD95/CD27. Worth noting for this clone: The antigen is not known.

Trimming left V 1 base short and J 6 bases short, with 18 bases between. CDR1 is SGHTA, CDR2 FQGTGA, per germline. This CDR3 spans 17 amino acids. The sequenced material came from naive CD4+ T cells from blood. This chain joins TRBV7-3 and TRBJ2-2, with D unresolved. The clonotype originates from a woman aged 40-49 years with type 1 diabetes. CDR3 region: CASSLNPPGLSPGELFF. The CDR3 coding sequence is TGTGCCAGCAGCTTAAACCCCCCCGGTTTGAGCCCCGGGGAGCTGTTTTTT.